A single sample is the source of the 27 T cell receptor beta chains below, sequenced in a study of blood T cells in healthy people across ages (dated by TCRdb to between 2014 and 2017). To prepare the library, 5' RACE was applied. The sequencing machine was an Illumina HiSeq 2500. A second PCR of roughly 7 to 11 cycles was run with a J-beta primer mix and a sample-barcoded 5' primer. The public sequencing data were trimmed at Q25 with fastp and processed into clonotypes with MiXCR by TCRdb, which kept only in-frame beta chains. Every distinct CDR3 protein forms one entry, paired with its most common genes and DNA. The sample table lists about 730,000 distinct CDR3 sequences, about 42% of them with a count of one. Of the sample, around 20% is held by the ten largest clones. Sequenced: blood. These receptors all come from a woman aged 55-75 years in good health.

V is TRBV20-1 and J is TRBJ1-5; TRBD1 matches 9 bases. V shed 3 bases and J 2 bases; nucleotides not matched to a gene: 8. Germline V gene sequence: CDR1 DFQATT, CDR2 SNEGSKA (reference sequence). This CDR3 is built from 16 residues. DNA for the CDR3: TGCAGTGCTAGCCCACAGGGGGCGATCGGCAATCAGCCCCAGCATTTT. Its protein product is CSASPQGAIGNQPQHF.

The chain is built from TRBV5-6 and TRBJ1-2; TRBD1 agrees at 9 bases. The length of the CDR3 is 13 residues. Looked up from germline, CDR1 is SGHDT and CDR2 is YYEEEE. The V gene end was trimmed by 4 bases and the J gene end by 4 bases; junction bases not matched to a gene: 2. CDR3 nucleotide sequence: TGTGCCAGCAGCGCGGACAGGGGCTATGGCTACACCTTC. Protein sequence: CASSADRGYGYTF. The whole variable domain, remainder taken from reference TRBV5-6 and TRBJ1-2, is DAGVTQSPTHLIKTRGQQVTLRCSPKSGHDTVSWYQQALGQGPQFIFQYYEEEERQRGNFPDRFSGHQFPNYSSELNVNALLLGDSALYLCASSADRGYGYTFGSGTRLTVV.

The V and J genes are TRBV20-1 and TRBJ2-1; no clear D gene. Germline assignment: CDR1 DFQATT and CDR2 SNEGSKA (reference sequence). Trimming took off 5 bases at V and 0 bases at J, with 11 bases between the two ends. The CDR3 sequence is 14 residues long. The CDR3 DNA reads TGCAGTGCTTTCGACCCGAGCTCCTACAATGAGCAGTTCTTC. As protein: CSAFDPSSYNEQFF.

The chain recombines TRBV6-6 with TRBJ2-3, with 7 bases matching TRBD1. There are 17 residues in the CDR3. Trimming at V came to 5 bases and at J to 0 bases, leaving 11 bases not matched to a gene. Looked up from germline, CDR1 is MNHNY and CDR2 is SVGAGI (reference sequence). CDR3 sequence: CASSLITGAFSTDTQYF. The CDR3 DNA reads as TGTGCCAGCAGTCTAATCACAGGGGCCTTTAGCACAGATACGCAGTATTTT.

This clonotype was detected a few times. The rearrangement uses TRBV6-1 and TRBJ2-1, with TRBD1 matching over 10 bases. V lost 2 bases, J lost 5 bases, and 3 bases stayed unmatched. From germline, CDR1 is MNHNS and CDR2 SASEGT. This CDR3 comprises 15 residues. The CDR3 loop reads CASSEPGTGDNEQFF. The CDR3, as DNA: TGTGCCAGCAGTGAACCCGGGACAGGGGACAATGAGCAGTTCTTC.

CDR3 amino acids: CASSLLGLAGGAGETQYF. The DNA of the CDR3 is TGTGCCAGCAGCTTGCTTGGACTAGCGGGAGGCGCTGGGGAGACCCAGTACTTC. The rearrangement joins TRBV5-6 to TRBJ2-5; 14 bases align to TRBD2. The V gene end was trimmed by 1 base and the J gene end by 5 bases; junction bases not matched to a gene: 10. This CDR3 is built from 18 residues. Germline V CDR1 and CDR2: SGHDT, YYEEEE.

The rearrangement uses TRBV29-1 and TRBJ2-5; D possibly corresponds to TRBD1 (6 bases). CDR1 is SQVTM, CDR2 ANQGSEA, per germline. The CDR3 runs 12 residues. CDR3: CTHRDGEETQYF. Written as DNA, the CDR3 is TGCACGCACAGGGACGGGGAAGAGACCCAGTACTTC.

The chain employs TRBV6-4 and TRBJ2-3; tentative D call: TRBD2 (5 bases). Germline CDR1 MRHNA, CDR2 SNTAGT. The CDR3 length is 17 residues. Trimming took 6 bases from V and 6 from J, leaving 25 bases between them. CDR3 DNA: TGTGCCAGCAGCCTAATTCCGAGAAGGGAGACAAGGGATACGCAGTATTTT. Encoded protein: CASSLIPRRETRDTQYF.

This clonotype has at least ten counts. The rearrangement links TRBV20-1 to TRBJ2-3; tentative D call: TRBD2 (6 bases). V dropped 4 bases and J dropped 0 bases, with 11 bases sitting between them. This CDR3 is 14 amino acids long. Germline V gene sequence: CDR1 DFQATT, CDR2 SNEGSKA (reference sequence). CDR3 sequence: CSAIRGSSTDTQYF. CDR3 DNA: TGCAGTGCTATTCGGGGGTCCAGCACAGATACGCAGTATTTT.

Only a few counts were recorded for this clonotype. The chain recombines TRBV29-1 with TRBJ2-3; 9 nucleotides line up with TRBD1. Trimming took 6 bases from V and 2 from J; bases not matched to a gene: 3. This CDR3 has 13 residues. CDR1 SQVTM and CDR2 ANQGSEA come from the germline V gene. CDR3 DNA: TGCAGCGTGGGGACAGGGATCACAGATACGCAGTATTTT. Translated: CSVGTGITDTQYF.

The sample holds a few counts of this clonotype. The chain employs TRBV9 and TRBJ2-2; 7 bases fit TRBD1. The V and J ends lost 4 bases and 5 bases, in that order; junction bases with no gene match: 14. The germline V gene has CDR1 SGDLS and CDR2 YYNGEE. This CDR3 has 17 amino acids. The CDR3 protein is CASSPLPRGQMTGELFF. DNA for the CDR3: TGTGCCAGCAGCCCCCTACCAAGGGGACAGATGACCGGGGAGCTGTTTTTT.

Ten or more counts support this clonotype. The V gene is TRBV7-2, the J gene TRBJ1-5, with D possibly TRBD1 on 6 matching bases. The CDR3 consists of 16 residues. Germline CDR1 SGHTA, CDR2 FQGNSA. V shed 4 bases and J shed 0 bases, with 13 bases lying between them. CDR3 nucleotides: TGTGCCAGCAGCTATTCAGGGGATTTTAGCAATCAGCCCCAGCATTTT. This sequence encodes CASSYSGDFSNQPQHF.

In this sample, this clonotype turned up a few times. J is TRBJ2-1 and V is TRBV3-1; D unclear. V dropped 0 bases and J dropped 6 bases, with 12 bases sitting between them. This CDR3 has 15 residues. Germline values: CDR1 LGHDT, CDR2 YNNKEL (reference sequence). CDR3 protein: CASSQDLVSVNEQFF. The DNA of the CDR3 is TGTGCCAGCAGCCAAGATCTCGTCTCGGTCAATGAGCAGTTCTTC.

V gene TRBV7-9 combines with J gene TRBJ2-5; 13 nucleotides align to TRBD2. The J segment lost 1 base and the V segment lost 5 bases, leaving 7 bases of the junction unmatched. The CDR3 contains 17 residues. Germline V lookup: CDR1 SEHNR, CDR2 FQNEAQ (reference sequence). The CDR3: CASSARLAGGFQETQYF. In DNA form, the CDR3 reads TGTGCCAGCAGCGCCAGACTAGCGGGGGGCTTCCAAGAGACCCAGTACTTC.

This clonotype occurred a few times. The chain has TRBV3-1 and TRBJ2-4; D ambiguous. The CDR3 length is 12 residues. V was pared by 0 bases and J by 6 bases, with 3 bases between. From germline, CDR1 is LGHDT and CDR2 YNNKEL (reference sequence). The DNA for the CDR3 is TGTGCCAGCAGCCAAGAACGAAACATTCAGTACTTC. Translation: CASSQERNIQYF.

The chain uses TRBV6-5 and TRBJ1-5; 7 bases fit TRBD1. The CDR3 runs 14 residues. CDR1 is MNHEY and CDR2 is SVGAGI in the germline V gene. V shed 2 bases and J 6 bases; nucleotides not matched to a gene: 4. CDR3 DNA sequence: TGTGCCAGCAGTTACACAGGGGCCGGTCAGCCCCAGCATTTT. Amino acid sequence: CASSYTGAGQPQHF.

This clonotype was counted once. The V gene is TRBV12-3 or TRBV12-4, the J gene TRBJ2-3; D remains ambiguous. The V end was cut by 3 bases, the J end by 2 bases, with 9 bases between. The length of the CDR3 is 14 residues. CDR3 residues: CASSLGFPTDTQYF. Here the CDR3 DNA reads TGTGCCAGCAGTTTGGGATTTCCCACAGATACGCAGTATTTT.

The chain couples TRBV20-1 to TRBJ1-2; D unresolved. Per germline, CDR1 DFQATT and CDR2 SNEGSKA (reference sequence). Deletions cut 8 bases from V and 0 bases from J, with 7 bases between. The CDR3 consists of 11 residues. The CDR3 DNA reads TGCAGTCGTGGGCCTAACTATGGCTACACCTTC. Its protein product is CSRGPNYGYTF.

The V and J genes are TRBV29-1 and TRBJ2-1; D possibly uses TRBD1 or TRBD2 (5 bases each). The V end was cut by 4 bases, the J end by 4 bases, with 14 bases between. This CDR3 is built from 14 residues. CDR1 SQVTM and CDR2 ANQGSEA come from the germline V gene. As DNA, the CDR3 is TGCAGCGTTGGGTTTGGGACGCCGTACAATGAGCAGTTCTTC. Translation gives CSVGFGTPYNEQFF.

This clonotype was picked up a small number of times. The chain employs TRBV30 and TRBJ1-5; no clear D. V was cut by 4 bases and J by 5 bases, with 12 bases left in between. The CDR3 consists of 13 residues. Germline CDR1 GTSNPN, CDR2 SVGIG (reference sequence). Here the CDR3 reads CAWNLQRDQPQHF. In nucleotides, the CDR3 is TGTGCCTGGAACCTACAGCGAGATCAGCCCCAGCATTTT.

To note about this clonotype: This may come from a read error, since a much larger clone is one base off. The rearrangement links TRBV5-1 to TRBJ2-6, with TRBD2 matching over 13 bases. With 4 bases clipped from V and 0 bases from J, the junction kept 13 bases outside the gene matches. The CDR3 totals 21 residues. Germline assignment: CDR1 SGHRS and CDR2 YFSETQ. The CDR3 is CASSLSNGLAGASSGANVLTF. The CDR3 nucleotides read TGCGCCAGCAGCCTCTCGAATGGACTAGCGGGGGCCTCCTCTGGGGCCAACGTCCTGACTTTC.

This clonotype was counted a few times. The chain carries TRBV7-2 and TRBJ2-5; D assignment may be TRBD1 or TRBD2 (5 bases each). This CDR3 contains 17 residues. The V gene lost 0 bases and the J gene lost 5 bases, with 19 bases spanning the gap. Per germline, CDR1 SGHTA and CDR2 FQGNSA. The CDR3 DNA is TGTGCCAGCAGCTTAGCTTTTCTATCACACCGGGGCGAGACCCAGTACTTC. It is translated as CASSLAFLSHRGETQYF. The full variable domain, its missing parts supplied by reference TRBV7-2 and TRBJ2-5, is GAGVSQSPSNKVTEKGKDVELRCDPISGHTALYWYRQSLGQGLEFLIYFQGNSAPDKSGLPSDRFSAERTGGSVSTLTIQRTQQEDSAVYLCASSLAFLSHRGETQYFGPGTRLLVL.

Worth noting for this clonotype: A clone one base away is much larger, so this may be a read error. The gene calls are TRBV7-3 and TRBJ2-5; perhaps TRBD2 as D (5 bases). Germline CDR1 SGHTA, CDR2 FQGTGA. The CDR3 has 14 residues. In DNA, the CDR3 is TGTGCCAGCAGCAAGTACGGGGAACAAGAGGCCCAGTACTTC. Translating it yields CASSKYGEQEAQYF.

The V gene is TRBV5-1, the J gene TRBJ1-1; D call uncertain. The ends were cut back, 4 bases at V and 1 base at J, with 11 bases in the middle. The CDR3 is 14 amino acids. CDR1 SGHRS and CDR2 YFSETQ come from the germline V gene. The CDR3 DNA sequence: TGCGCCAGCAGCGCCCTGATTGGGAACACTGAAGCTTTCTTT. This sequence encodes CASSALIGNTEAFF. The whole variable domain, remainder taken from reference TRBV5-1 and TRBJ1-1, is KAGVTQTPRYLIKTRGQQVTLSCSPISGHRSVSWYQQTPGQGLQFLFEYFSETQRNKGNFPGRFSGRQFSNSRSEMNVSTLELGDSALYLCASSALIGNTEAFFGQGTRLTVV.

The gene calls are TRBV7-2 and TRBJ1-5; a possible D gene is TRBD1 (6 bases). CDR1 SGHTA and CDR2 FQGNSA come from the germline V gene. CDR3 length: 15 residues. With 3 bases removed from V and 4 bases from J, the gap between germline ends came to 13 bases. CDR3 bases: TGTGCCAGCAGCTTGGAGGGGACACTTAATCAGCCCCAGCATTTT. This gives the protein CASSLEGTLNQPQHF. The full variable domain, its missing parts supplied by reference TRBV7-2 and TRBJ1-5, is GAGVSQSPSNKVTEKGKDVELRCDPISGHTALYWYRQSLGQGLEFLIYFQGNSAPDKSGLPSDRFSAERTGGSVSTLTIQRTQQEDSAVYLCASSLEGTLNQPQHFGDGTRLSIL.

The chain has TRBV5-1 and TRBJ2-1, with 7 bases that match TRBD2. This CDR3 contains 16 residues. Trimming cost V 2 bases and J 5 bases; bases outside gene matches: 10. CDR1 is SGHRS, CDR2 YFSETQ, per germline. CDR3 protein: CASSLMAAGTNNEQFF. The CDR3 region has the DNA TGCGCCAGCAGCTTAATGGCAGCGGGAACAAACAATGAGCAGTTCTTC.

This clonotype was seen at least ten times. This rearrangement joins TRBV20-1 to TRBJ2-7; D is tentatively TRBD1 or TRBD2 (5 bases each). This CDR3 has 12 amino acids. Per germline, CDR1 DFQATT and CDR2 SNEGSKA (reference sequence). The V gene lost 6 bases and the J gene lost 3 bases, with 12 bases spanning the gap. The CDR3 sequence is CSASGTGYEQYF. As DNA, the CDR3 is TGCAGTGCATCCGGGACGGGCTACGAGCAGTACTTC.